These 25 T cell receptor beta chains share one sample of origin, sequenced in a study of glioma-infiltrating T cells after dendritic cell vaccination. Assay: immunoSEQ multiplex PCR; the TCRdb copy retains only in-frame clones and omits some. This sample has 90,000 to 110,000 clones, with roughly 89% found just once. Time point indicated: after dendritic cell vaccination, including at tumor progression/relapse. Here the sequenced sample was blood, taken after dendritic cell vaccination. Every receptor here comes from a human donor with glioblastoma.

The chain is built from TRBV29-1 and TRBJ2-5, with D perhaps matching TRBD2 (5 bases). CDR3 length: 11 residues. V was shortened by 4 bases and J by 4 bases, with 7 bases between the two germline ends. The V gene's germline CDR1 is SQVTM and CDR2 ANQGSEA. DNA for the CDR3: TGCAGCGTTGGAGGGTCAGAGACCCAGTACTTC. Translated, it gives CSVGGSETQYF.

This sequence joins TRBV7-6 and TRBJ2-6, with no clear D. Germline V lookup: CDR1 SGHVS, CDR2 FNYEAQ. The CDR3 extends over 13 amino acids. V was clipped by 4 bases and J by 4 bases, with 5 bases between them. CDR3 amino acids: CASSSGGANVLTF. Written as DNA, the CDR3 is TGTGCCAGCAGCTCTGGCGGGGCCAACGTCCTGACTTTC.

The chain couples TRBV5-5 to TRBJ2-3; 10 bases align to TRBD1. This CDR3 has 14 amino acids. Germline V CDR1 and CDR2: SGHKS, YYEKEE (reference sequence). The V segment lost 10 bases and the J segment 1 base; nucleotides outside the gene matches: 6. The CDR3 protein is CASSGTGGTDTQYF. The DNA of the CDR3 is TGTGCCTCTTCCGGGACAGGGGGCACAGATACGCAGTATTTT.

As concerns this clone: Other nucleotide sequences from this sample produce the same CDR3. The chain couples TRBV6-5 to TRBJ2-5; TRBD2 matches 13 bases. Trimming took 2 bases from V and 2 from J; bases not matched to a gene: 2. The CDR3 has 16 amino acids. Germline loops: CDR1 MNHEY, CDR2 SVGAGI. Written as DNA, the CDR3 is TGTGCCAGCAGTTACCCGACTAGCGGGGGGCAAGAGACCCAGTACTTC. Protein: CASSYPTSGGQETQYF.

This chain joins TRBV28 and TRBJ1-5; the D gene is possibly TRBD1 (5 bases). The germline CDR1 and CDR2 sequences are MDHEN and SYDVKM. Trimming removed 2 bases at V and 7 bases at J, with 9 bases between. CDR3 length equals 13 residues. CDR3 in amino acids: CASSLPGGQPQHF. DNA for the CDR3: TGTGCCAGCAGTTTACCGGGGGGACAGCCCCAGCATTTT. Looking up the rest from reference TRBV28 and TRBJ1-5 gives the full variable domain: DVKVTQSSRYLVKRTGEKVFLECVQDMDHENMFWYRQDPGLGLRLIYFSYDVKMKEKGDIPEGYSVSREKKERFSLILESASTNQTSMYLCASSLPGGQPQHFGDGTRLSIL.

This clone has only a few counts. The CDR3 bases are TGTGCCAGCAGTTACCTGATGACCCCCAAGACATCGCCCCAGCATTTT. This sequence encodes CASSYLMTPKTSPQHF. The chain employs TRBV6-5 and TRBJ1-5, with D hard to call. The CDR3 is made up of 16 amino acids. V lost 2 bases, J lost 9 bases, and 20 bases lay in between. CDR1 and CDR2 (germline): MNHEY, SVGAGI.

This chain uses TRBV2 with TRBJ2-1; 8 nucleotides line up with TRBD2. This CDR3 has 12 amino acids. V dropped 8 bases and J dropped 9; count of bases not matched to a gene: 6. CDR1 is SNHLY and CDR2 is FYNNEI in the germline V gene. The CDR3 loop is CASHPGGGEQFF. In DNA form, the CDR3 reads TGTGCCAGCCACCCGGGAGGGGGTGAGCAGTTCTTC.

This clone has only one observation. The genes are TRBV5-1 and TRBJ2-1; 11 nucleotides agree with TRBD2. The trim removed 0 bases at V and 3 bases at J, leaving 5 bases unmatched. The CDR3 sequence is 17 residues long. Germline V gene data show CDR1 as SGHRS and CDR2 as YFSETQ. The CDR3 DNA is TGCGCCAGCAGCTTGGGTCCGACTAGCGGGGACTACAATGAGCAGTTCTTC. Encoded protein: CASSLGPTSGDYNEQFF.

The rearrangement uses TRBV7-2 and TRBJ2-1; TRBD1 aligns across 11 bases. Unmatched junction bases numbered 13, after V lost 5 bases and J lost 10 bases. This CDR3 contains 16 residues. Germline CDR1 reads SGHTA; CDR2 reads FQGNSA. The CDR3 sequence is CASSKQGTGGRREQFF. The CDR3 DNA reads as TGTGCCAGCAGCAAACAAGGGACAGGGGGGCGCAGGGAGCAGTTCTTC.

Details on this clone: Relative to the germline gene, one junction end is altered; a read error may explain this. The CDR3 reads CASSGSGNTGELFF. In DNA, the CDR3 is TGTGCTAGCAGCGGCTCAGGGAACACCGGGGAGCTGTTTTTT. The V and J genes are TRBV7-7 and TRBJ2-2; D perhaps matches TRBD2 (5 bases). The CDR3 is made up of 14 amino acids. Germline V CDR1 and CDR2: SSHAT, FNYEAQ (reference sequence).

The chain combines TRBV5-1 with TRBJ2-2; 9 bases line up with TRBD1. CDR3 length: 16 residues. Trimming at V came to 2 bases and at J to 2 bases, leaving 4 bases not matched to a gene. Per the germline V gene, CDR1 is SGHRS and CDR2 is YFSETQ. CDR3 in amino acids: CASSLPGQGNTGELFF. The CDR3 DNA sequence: TGCGCCAGCAGCTTACCGGGACAGGGAAACACCGGGGAGCTGTTTTTT. Full variable domain (remainder filled in from reference TRBV5-1 and TRBJ2-2): KAGVTQTPRYLIKTRGQQVTLSCSPISGHRSVSWYQQTPGQGLQFLFEYFSETQRNKGNFPGRFSGRQFSNSRSEMNVSTLELGDSALYLCASSLPGQGNTGELFFGEGSRLTVL.

This clone was detected only a few times. The chain uses TRBV6-6 and TRBJ1-1, with D possibly being TRBD1 (6 bases). The CDR3 is made up of 13 amino acids. Germline CDR1 and CDR2: MNHNY and SVGAGI (reference sequence). Trimming took off 6 bases at V and 2 bases at J, with 10 bases between the two ends. The CDR3 DNA reads as TGTGCCAGCAGGAGGGGGATAAACACTGAAGCTTTCTTT. Its translation: CASRRGINTEAFF.

Details on this clone: The sample contains more than one DNA sequence encoding this CDR3. The chain uses TRBV6-1 and TRBJ1-6; 9 bases align to TRBD1. The CDR3 runs to 15 residues. Germline trimming cut 6 bases from V and 7 bases from J; bases unmatched to any gene: 7. Germline values: CDR1 MNHNS, CDR2 SASEGT. The CDR3 coding sequence is TGTGCCAGCAGGAAAACAGGGGGCAAGAATTCACCCCTCCACTTT. It yields the protein CASRKTGGKNSPLHF.

The rearrangement links TRBV30 to TRBJ2-5, with 7 bases aligning to TRBD2. TRBJ2-7 explains the end of the DNA better; the J call may be wrong. The CDR3 totals 11 residues. Germline V gives CDR1 GTSNPN, CDR2 SVGIG (reference sequence). DNA for the CDR3: TGTGCCTGGGGGAGGGTGGGCGAGCAGTACTTC. As protein: CAWGRVGEQYF.

The chain links TRBV6-5 to TRBJ2-4; the match to TRBD1 covers 10 bases. After removal of 5 bases from V and 15 bases from J, the junction contained 10 bases not matched to a gene. CDR3 size: 13 residues. Germline loops: CDR1 MNHEY, CDR2 SVGAGI. The CDR3 DNA reads TGTGCCAGCAGTACCGGGACAGGGGCCCACGGGTACTTC. As protein: CASSTGTGAHGYF.

The chain joins TRBV2 to TRBJ2-4; TRBD1 might be the D (6 bases). The V end lost 2 bases, the J end lost 8 bases, and 13 bases lay between the germline ends. This CDR3 contains 14 residues. Germline V gene sequence: CDR1 SNHLY, CDR2 FYNNEI. The CDR3 DNA follows: TGTGCCAGCAGTGAACAGGGGCCGACGGACATTCAGTACTTC. As protein: CASSEQGPTDIQYF.

The chain recombines TRBV5-8 with TRBJ1-6; D might be TRBD1 (5 bases). The germline CDR1 and CDR2 sequences are SGHTS and YDEGEE. Trimming cost V 0 bases and J 9 bases, with 16 bases left between them. The CDR3 contains 16 residues. Here the CDR3 DNA reads TGTGCCAGCAGCTTGGCCGCAGGGCCGACAATTTCACCCCTCCACTTT. Amino acids: CASSLAAGPTISPLHF.

V is TRBV5-1 and J is TRBJ2-7; no clear D. This CDR3 region has 13 residues. V gave up 4 bases and J gave up 0 bases, with 8 bases separating them. Germline V gene lookup returns CDR1 SGHRS and CDR2 YFSETQ. CDR3 in amino acids: CASSVSPSYEQYF. The DNA of the CDR3 is TGCGCCAGCAGCGTGAGCCCCTCCTACGAGCAGTACTTC.

The genes are TRBV15 and TRBJ1-2, with D unresolved. The CDR3 is 14 residues long. V lost 0 bases to trimming and J lost 7 bases, with 12 bases between them. Per germline, CDR1 LNHNV and CDR2 YYDKDF (reference sequence). Here the CDR3 reads CATSRERGRVGYTF. CDR3 DNA: TGTGCCACCAGCAGAGAGCGGGGTAGGGTTGGCTACACCTTC.

The chain carries TRBV6-5 and TRBJ1-1; D might be TRBD1 (5 bases). Trimming pared 7 bases from V and 4 bases from J, leaving 7 bases between. Germline CDR1 MNHEY, CDR2 SVGAGI. The CDR3 runs 11 residues. CDR3 sequence reads: CASNQGTEAFF. The CDR3 DNA sequence: TGTGCCAGCAACCAGGGCACTGAAGCTTTCTTT.

The gene calls are TRBV4-1 and TRBJ2-3, with 9 bases that match TRBD2. The CDR3 spans 16 residues. The V gene end was trimmed by 9 bases and the J gene end by 5 bases; junction bases not matched to a gene: 15. CDR1 and CDR2 (germline): MGHRA, YSYEKL. CDR3 DNA sequence: TGCGCCAGTCGATTCGCAGGCGGGGGGGCAGGAGATACGCAGTATTTT. This gives the protein CASRFAGGGAGDTQYF.

This chain's CDR3 is CASSLNRGNTEAFF. Written as DNA, the CDR3 is TGTGCCAGCAGTCTTAACAGGGGAAACACTGAAGCTTTCTTT. The rearrangement links TRBV13 to TRBJ1-1; 7 bases match TRBD1. V gave up 6 bases and J gave up 2 bases; unmatched junction bases: 6. The CDR3 is 14 residues long. Germline CDR1 PRHDT, CDR2 FYEKMQ (reference sequence).

This rearrangement joins TRBV5-6 to TRBJ1-1; D is perhaps TRBD1 (6 bases). V shed 5 bases and J shed 11 bases, with 13 bases lying between them. The CDR3 totals 11 residues. Germline assignment: CDR1 SGHDT and CDR2 YYEEEE. CDR3 loop: CASSRRGEAFF. CDR3 DNA sequence: TGTGCCAGCAGTCGCAGGGGAGAGGCTTTCTTT.

The J gene is TRBJ1-5, the V gene TRBV2, with TRBD1 identical over 8 bases. With V trimmed by 7 bases and J by 7 bases, 9 bases remained unmatched. Germline CDR1 SNHLY, CDR2 FYNNEI. CDR3 length: 14 residues. CDR3 sequence (DNA): TGTGCCAGCACCATGGACAGGGCAGGGCAGCCCCAGCATTTT. It translates to CASTMDRAGQPQHF.

This chain joins TRBV2 and TRBJ2-7, with a tentative D call TRBD1 (5 bases). CDR1 SNHLY and CDR2 FYNNEI come from the germline V gene. Deletions cut 5 bases from V and 1 base from J, with 12 bases between. The length of the CDR3 is 14 residues. The CDR3 DNA reads as TGTGCCAGCAGTTCGCAGGGAATATCCTACGAGCAGTACTTC. Amino acid sequence: CASSSQGISYEQYF.